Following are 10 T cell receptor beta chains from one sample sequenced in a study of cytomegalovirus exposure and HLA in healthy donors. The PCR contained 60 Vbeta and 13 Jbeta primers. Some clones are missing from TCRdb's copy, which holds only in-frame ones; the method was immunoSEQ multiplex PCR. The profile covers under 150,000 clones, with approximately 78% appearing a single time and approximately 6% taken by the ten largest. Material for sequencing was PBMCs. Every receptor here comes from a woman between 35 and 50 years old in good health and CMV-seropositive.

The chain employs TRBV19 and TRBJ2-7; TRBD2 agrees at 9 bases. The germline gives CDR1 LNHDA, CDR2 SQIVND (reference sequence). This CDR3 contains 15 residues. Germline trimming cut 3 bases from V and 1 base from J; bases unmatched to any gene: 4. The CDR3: CASSIQRGASYEQYF. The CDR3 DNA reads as TGTGCCAGTAGTATCCAGCGGGGGGCATCCTACGAGCAGTACTTC.

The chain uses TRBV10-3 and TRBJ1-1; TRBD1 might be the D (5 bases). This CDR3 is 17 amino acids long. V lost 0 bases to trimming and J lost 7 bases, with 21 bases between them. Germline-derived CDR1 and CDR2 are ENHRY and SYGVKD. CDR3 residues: CAISESGQGLGNGEAFF. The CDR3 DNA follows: TGTGCCATCAGTGAGTCTGGACAAGGCTTGGGGAATGGTGAAGCTTTCTTT.

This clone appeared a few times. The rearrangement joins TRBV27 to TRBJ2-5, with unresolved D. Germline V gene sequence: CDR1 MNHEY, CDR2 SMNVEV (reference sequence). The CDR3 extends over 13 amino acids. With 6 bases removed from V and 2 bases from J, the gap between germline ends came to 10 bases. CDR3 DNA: TGTGCCAGCAGCCCGCGGTGGCAAGAGACCCAGTACTTC. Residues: CASSPRWQETQYF.

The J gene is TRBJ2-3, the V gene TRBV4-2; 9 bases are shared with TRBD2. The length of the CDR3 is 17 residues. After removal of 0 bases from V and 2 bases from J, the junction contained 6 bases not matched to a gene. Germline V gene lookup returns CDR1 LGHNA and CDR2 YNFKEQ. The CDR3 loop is CASSQDLGGGATDTQYF. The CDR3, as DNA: TGTGCCAGCAGCCAAGATCTCGGCGGGGGGGCCACAGATACGCAGTATTTT.

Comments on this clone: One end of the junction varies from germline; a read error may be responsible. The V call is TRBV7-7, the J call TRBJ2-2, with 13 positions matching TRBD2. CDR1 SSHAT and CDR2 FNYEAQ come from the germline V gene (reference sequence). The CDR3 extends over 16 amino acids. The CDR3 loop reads CASSLGLAGDTGELFF. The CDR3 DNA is TGTGCTAGCAGCTTAGGACTAGCGGGAGACACCGGGGAGCTGTTTTTT.

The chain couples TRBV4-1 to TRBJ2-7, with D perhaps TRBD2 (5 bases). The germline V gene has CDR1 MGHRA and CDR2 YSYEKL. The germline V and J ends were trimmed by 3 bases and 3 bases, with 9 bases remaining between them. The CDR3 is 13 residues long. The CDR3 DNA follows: TGCGCCAGCAGCCAGGACGGACTCTACGAGCAGTACTTC. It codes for CASSQDGLYEQYF.

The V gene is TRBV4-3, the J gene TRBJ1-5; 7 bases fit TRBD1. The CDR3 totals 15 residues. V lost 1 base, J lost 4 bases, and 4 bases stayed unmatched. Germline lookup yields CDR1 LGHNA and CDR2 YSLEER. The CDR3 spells CASSQATGVNQPQHF. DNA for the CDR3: TGCGCCAGCAGCCAAGCTACAGGGGTTAATCAGCCCCAGCATTTT.

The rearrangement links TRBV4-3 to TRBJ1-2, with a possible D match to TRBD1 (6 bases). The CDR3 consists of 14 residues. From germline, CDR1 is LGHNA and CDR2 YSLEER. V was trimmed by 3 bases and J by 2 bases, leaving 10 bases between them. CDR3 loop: CASSQQTGNYGYTF. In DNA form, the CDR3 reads TGCGCCAGCAGCCAGCAAACAGGGAACTATGGCTACACCTTC.

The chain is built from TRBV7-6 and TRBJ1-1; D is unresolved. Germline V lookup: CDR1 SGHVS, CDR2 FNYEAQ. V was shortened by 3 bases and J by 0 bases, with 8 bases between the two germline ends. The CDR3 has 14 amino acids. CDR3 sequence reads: CASSFQGVNTEAFF. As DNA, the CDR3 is TGTGCCAGCAGCTTTCAAGGAGTGAACACTGAAGCTTTCTTT.

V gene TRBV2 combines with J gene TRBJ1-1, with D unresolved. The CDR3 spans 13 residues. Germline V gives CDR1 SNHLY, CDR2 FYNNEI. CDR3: CAHLLERAKEAFF. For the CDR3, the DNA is TGTGCTCACCTACTAGAGCGCGCGAAGGAAGCTTTCTTT. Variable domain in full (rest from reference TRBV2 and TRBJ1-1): EPEVTQTPSHQVTQMGQEVILRCVPISNHLYFYWYRQILGQKVEFLVSFYNNEISEKSEIFDDQFSVERPDGSNFTLKIRSTKLEDSAMYFCAHLLERAKEAFFGQGTRLTVV.